The 10 T cell receptor beta chains given below trace back to one sample, sequenced in a study of blood T cells in healthy people across ages. Using a J-beta primer mix together with a sample-barcoded 5' primer, a second PCR was run for roughly 7 to 11 cycles. Using its own MiXCR run on the 5' RACE reads, TCRdb lists one record per CDR3 protein. The sample yields 600,000 to 1,000,000 distinct CDR3 sequences, more than 20% seen once. The same data also contributed to another study, on T cells of mothers and their children.

Input material: blood. The receptors originated from a boy younger than 18 in good health.

This clonotype was seen a few times. This chain connects TRBV11-2 to TRBJ2-3; TRBD2 agrees at 7 bases. The CDR3 totals 15 residues. J was trimmed by 8 bases and V by 6 bases; bases with no gene match: 14. In germline, CDR1 is SGHAT, CDR2 FQNNGV. In DNA form, the CDR3 reads TGTGCCAGCAGTTCGTCGGCGGGAGTTCGTCTTACGCAGTATTTT. Translating gives CASSSSAGVRLTQYF.

Regarding this clonotype: One end of the junction varies from germline; a read error may be responsible. The chain links TRBV7-7 to TRBJ2-7; D unresolved. CDR3 size: 15 residues. Germline V CDR1 and CDR2: SSHAT, FNYEAQ (reference sequence). CDR3 residues: CASSLEEGIAYEQYF. The CDR3 DNA reads as TGTGCTAGCAGCTTAGAAGAAGGGATAGCCTACGAGCAGTACTTC.

This clonotype has a handful of counts. The chain links TRBV28 to TRBJ2-3; the D is unclear. This CDR3 has 14 amino acids. The ends were cut back, 3 bases at V and 2 bases at J, with 9 bases in the middle. Germline V gives CDR1 MDHEN, CDR2 SYDVKM. The CDR3 DNA is TGTGCCAGCAGTTTTACGGGCCTCACAGATACGCAGTATTTT. It yields the protein CASSFTGLTDTQYF.

CDR3 protein: CATWTGDSGNEQFF. CDR3 sequence (DNA): TGTGCCACGTGGACAGGGGACAGCGGCAATGAGCAGTTCTTC. The V gene is TRBV3-1, the J gene TRBJ2-1; 9 bases map to TRBD1. The CDR3 length is 14 residues. Germline V gene lookup returns CDR1 LGHDT and CDR2 YNNKEL (reference sequence). After removal of 10 bases from V and 6 bases from J, the junction contained 10 bases not matched to a gene.

The V call is TRBV4-3, the J call TRBJ2-5, with 9 bases aligning to TRBD2. CDR3 length: 15 residues. Germline trimming cut 5 bases from V and 7 bases from J; bases unmatched to any gene: 11. Germline CDR1 and CDR2: LGHNA and YSLEER. The CDR3 protein is CASSAREGRKGTQYF. The CDR3 DNA follows: TGCGCCAGCAGCGCGCGGGAGGGACGCAAGGGGACCCAGTACTTC.

This clonotype was recorded a few times. The CDR3 region is CATSDTLGQALANTGELFF. CDR3 nucleotides: TGTGCCACCAGTGATACGCTCGGACAGGCCCTTGCGAACACCGGGGAGCTGTTTTTT. This sequence joins TRBV24-1 and TRBJ2-2; 7 bases line up with TRBD1. The CDR3 is 19 residues long. J lost 0 bases, V lost 3 bases, and 12 bases had no gene match. Germline V gene sequence: CDR1 KGHDR, CDR2 SFDVKD.

The chain links TRBV20-1 to TRBJ2-3, with 14 bases that match TRBD2. V lost 6 bases to trimming and J lost 4 bases; unmatched junction nucleotides: 9. The CDR3 length is 16 residues. The germline CDR1 and CDR2 sequences are DFQATT and SNEGSKA (reference sequence). The CDR3 coding sequence is TGCAGTGCGAGACTAGCGGGGGGGCCTCGGCCAGATACGCAGTATTTT. Residues: CSARLAGGPRPDTQYF.

The gene calls are TRBV14 and TRBJ2-3, with D possibly matching TRBD2 (7 bases). The CDR3 sequence is 16 residues long. Germline V CDR1 and CDR2: SGHDN, FVKESK. Trimming cost V 4 bases and J 9 bases, with 23 bases left between them. The CDR3 nucleotides are TGTGCCAGCAGCCCACAAGCGGGCGGGGGCCCCCGGACGCAGTATTTT. Residues: CASSPQAGGGPRTQYF.

This clonotype was observed a few times. The chain joins TRBV28 to TRBJ2-1; D call uncertain. The germline V gene has CDR1 MDHEN and CDR2 SYDVKM. Trimming left V 8 bases short and J 1 base short, with 12 bases between. CDR3 size: 14 residues. CDR3 residues: CASRFIASYNEQFF. CDR3 nucleotides: TGTGCCAGCCGCTTTATTGCTTCCTACAATGAGCAGTTCTTC. The full variable domain, rest sourced from reference TRBV28 and TRBJ2-1, is DVKVTQSSRYLVKRTGEKVFLECVQDMDHENMFWYRQDPGLGLRLIYFSYDVKMKEKGDIPEGYSVSREKKERFSLILESASTNQTSMYLCASRFIASYNEQFFGPGTRLTVL.

With regard to this clonotype: A read error is possible here, since a much larger clone lies one base away. The CDR3 loop reads CASRVNRGIMETQYF. DNA of the CDR3: TGTGCCAGCAGGGTGAACAGGGGGATAATGGAGACCCAGTACTTC. The V call is TRBV28, the J call TRBJ2-5; TRBD1 aligns across 8 bases. Germline V gene data show CDR1 as MDHEN and CDR2 as SYDVKM. V lost 6 bases, J lost 5 bases, and 11 bases stayed unmatched. The CDR3 loop spans 15 amino acids.